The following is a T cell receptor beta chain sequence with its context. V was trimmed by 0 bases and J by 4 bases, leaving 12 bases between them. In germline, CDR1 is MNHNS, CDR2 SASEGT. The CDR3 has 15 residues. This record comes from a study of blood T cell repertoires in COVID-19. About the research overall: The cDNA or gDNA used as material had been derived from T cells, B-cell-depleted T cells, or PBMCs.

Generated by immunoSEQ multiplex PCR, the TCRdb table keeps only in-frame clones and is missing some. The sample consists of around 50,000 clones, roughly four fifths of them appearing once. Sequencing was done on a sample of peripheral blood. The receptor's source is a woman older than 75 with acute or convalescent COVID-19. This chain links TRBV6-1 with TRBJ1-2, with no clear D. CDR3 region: CASSEALSGSYGYTF. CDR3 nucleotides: TGTGCCAGCAGTGAAGCGCTAAGTGGTAGCTATGGCTACACCTTC.